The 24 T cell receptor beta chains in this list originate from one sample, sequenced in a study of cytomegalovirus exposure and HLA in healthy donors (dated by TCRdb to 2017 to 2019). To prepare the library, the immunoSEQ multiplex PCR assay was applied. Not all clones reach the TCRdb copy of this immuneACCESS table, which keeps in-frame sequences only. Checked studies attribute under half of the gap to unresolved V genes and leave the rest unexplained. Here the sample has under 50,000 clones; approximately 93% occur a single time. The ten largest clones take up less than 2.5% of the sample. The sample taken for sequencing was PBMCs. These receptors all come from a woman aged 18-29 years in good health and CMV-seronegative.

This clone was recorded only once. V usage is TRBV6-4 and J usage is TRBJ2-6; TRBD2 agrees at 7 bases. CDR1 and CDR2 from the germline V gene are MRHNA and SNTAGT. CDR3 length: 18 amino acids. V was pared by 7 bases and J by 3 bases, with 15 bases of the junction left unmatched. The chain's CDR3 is CASTRRVMGGSGANVLTF. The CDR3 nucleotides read TGTGCCAGCACCCGAAGGGTCATGGGGGGGAGTGGGGCCAACGTCCTGACTTTC.

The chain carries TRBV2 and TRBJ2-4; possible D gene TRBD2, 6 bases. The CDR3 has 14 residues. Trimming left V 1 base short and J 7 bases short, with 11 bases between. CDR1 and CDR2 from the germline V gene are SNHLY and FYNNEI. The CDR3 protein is CASSEGGAGNIQYF. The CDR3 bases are TGTGCCAGCAGTGAAGGCGGGGCCGGGAACATTCAGTACTTC.

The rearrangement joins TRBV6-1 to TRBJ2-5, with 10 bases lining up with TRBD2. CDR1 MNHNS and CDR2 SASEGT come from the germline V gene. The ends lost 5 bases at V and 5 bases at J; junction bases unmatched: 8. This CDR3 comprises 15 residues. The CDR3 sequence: CASSWSGGAGETQYF. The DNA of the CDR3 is TGTGCCAGCAGTTGGAGCGGGGGGGCCGGGGAGACCCAGTACTTC.

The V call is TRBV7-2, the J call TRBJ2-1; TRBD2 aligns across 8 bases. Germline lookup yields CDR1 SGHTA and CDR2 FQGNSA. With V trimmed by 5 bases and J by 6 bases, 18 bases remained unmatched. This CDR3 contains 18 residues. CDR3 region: CASSRRHGTPREANEQFF. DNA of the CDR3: TGTGCCAGCAGCCGTAGGCATGGGACCCCGCGGGAGGCCAATGAGCAGTTCTTC. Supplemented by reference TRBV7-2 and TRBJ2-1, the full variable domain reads GAGVSQSPSNKVTEKGKDVELRCDPISGHTALYWYRQSLGQGLEFLIYFQGNSAPDKSGLPSDRFSAERTGGSVSTLTIQRTQQEDSAVYLCASSRRHGTPREANEQFFGPGTRLTVL.

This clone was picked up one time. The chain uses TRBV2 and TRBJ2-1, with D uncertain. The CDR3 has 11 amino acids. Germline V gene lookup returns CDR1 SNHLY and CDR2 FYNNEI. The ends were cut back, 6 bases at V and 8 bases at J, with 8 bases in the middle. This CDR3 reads CASSPVYEQFF. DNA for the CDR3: TGTGCCAGCAGCCCAGTATATGAGCAGTTCTTC.

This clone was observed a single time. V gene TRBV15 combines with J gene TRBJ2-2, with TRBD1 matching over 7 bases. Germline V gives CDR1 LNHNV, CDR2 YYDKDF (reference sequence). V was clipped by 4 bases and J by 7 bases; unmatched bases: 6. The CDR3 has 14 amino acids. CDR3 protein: CATSTDRVHGELFF. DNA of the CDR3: TGTGCCACCAGCACCGACAGGGTTCACGGGGAGCTGTTTTTT. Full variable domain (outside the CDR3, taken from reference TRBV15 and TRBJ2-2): DAMVIQNPRYQVTQFGKPVTLSCSQTLNHNVMYWYQQKSSQAPKLLFHYYDKDFNNEADTPDNFQSRRPNTSFCFLDIRSPGLGDTAMYLCATSTDRVHGELFFGEGSRLTVL.

DNA of the CDR3: TGTGCCAGCAGCCCGCCTCGGTTGAGTGAGCAGTTCTTC. It encodes CASSPPRLSEQFF. The chain recombines TRBV7-8 with TRBJ2-1; D is unresolved. The CDR3 totals 13 residues. Deletions cut 5 bases from V and 9 bases from J, with 14 bases between. Looked up from germline, CDR1 is SGHVS and CDR2 is FQNEAQ.

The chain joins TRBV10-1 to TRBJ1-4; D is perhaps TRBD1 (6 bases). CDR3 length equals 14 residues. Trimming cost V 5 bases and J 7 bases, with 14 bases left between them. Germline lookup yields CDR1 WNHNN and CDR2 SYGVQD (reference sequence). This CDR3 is CASSWTEGGEKLFF. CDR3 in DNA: TGCGCCAGCAGTTGGACAGAGGGTGGTGAAAAACTGTTTTTT.

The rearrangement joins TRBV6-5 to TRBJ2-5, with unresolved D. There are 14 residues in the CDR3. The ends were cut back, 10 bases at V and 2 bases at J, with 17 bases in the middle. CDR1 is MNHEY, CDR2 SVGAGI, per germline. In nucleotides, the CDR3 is TGTGCCATCCTTGACTTCGGCGGACAAGAGACCCAGTACTTC. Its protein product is CAILDFGGQETQYF.

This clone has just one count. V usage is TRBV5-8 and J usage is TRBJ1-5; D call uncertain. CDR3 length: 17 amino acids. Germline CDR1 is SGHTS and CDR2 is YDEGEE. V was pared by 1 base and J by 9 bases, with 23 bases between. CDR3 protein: CASSLKKFLGEGGPQHF. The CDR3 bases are TGTGCCAGCAGCTTGAAGAAGTTTTTGGGAGAAGGTGGGCCCCAGCATTTT. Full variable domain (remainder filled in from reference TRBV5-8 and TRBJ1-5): EAGVTQSPTHLIKTRGQQATLRCSPISGHTSVYWYQQALGLGLQFLLWYDEGEERNRGNFPPRFSGRQFPNYSSELNVNALELEDSALYLCASSLKKFLGEGGPQHFGDGTRLSIL.

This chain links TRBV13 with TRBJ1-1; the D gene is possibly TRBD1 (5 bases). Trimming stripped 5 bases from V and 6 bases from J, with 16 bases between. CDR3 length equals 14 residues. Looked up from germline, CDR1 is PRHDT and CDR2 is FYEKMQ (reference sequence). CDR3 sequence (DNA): TGTGCCAGCAGCACGCGGGACCGAGGCGCTGAAGCTTTCTTT. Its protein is CASSTRDRGAEAFF.

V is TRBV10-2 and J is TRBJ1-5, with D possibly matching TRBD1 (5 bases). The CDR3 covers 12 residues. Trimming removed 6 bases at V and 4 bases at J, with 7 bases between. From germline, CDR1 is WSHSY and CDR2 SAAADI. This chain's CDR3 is CASRQGNQPQHF. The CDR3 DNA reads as TGCGCCAGCAGGCAGGGTAATCAGCCCCAGCATTTT.

The CDR3 DNA follows: TGCAGCGTTGTAGGACAGTCGGGCATGAACACTGAAGCTTTCTTT. Translated, it gives CSVVGQSGMNTEAFF. This chain links TRBV29-1 with TRBJ1-1; D is possibly TRBD1 (6 bases). The germline V and J ends were trimmed by 4 bases and 0 bases, with 15 bases remaining between them. Germline CDR1 and CDR2: SQVTM and ANQGSEA. This CDR3 is built from 15 residues.

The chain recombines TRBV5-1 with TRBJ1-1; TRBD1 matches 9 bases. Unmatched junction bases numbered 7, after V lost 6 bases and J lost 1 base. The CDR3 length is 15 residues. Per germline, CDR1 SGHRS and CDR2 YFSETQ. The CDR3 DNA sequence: TGCGCCAGCACCATACAGGGGGCTCAGAACACTGAAGCTTTCTTT. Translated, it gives CASTIQGAQNTEAFF.

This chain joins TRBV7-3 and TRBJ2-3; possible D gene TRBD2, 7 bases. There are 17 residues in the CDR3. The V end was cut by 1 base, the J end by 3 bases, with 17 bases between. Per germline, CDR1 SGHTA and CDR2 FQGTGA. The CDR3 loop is CASSLNRGAFGTDTQYF. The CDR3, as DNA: TGTGCCAGCAGCTTAAATCGGGGGGCTTTTGGGACAGATACGCAGTATTTT. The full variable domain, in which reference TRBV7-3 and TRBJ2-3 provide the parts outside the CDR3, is GAGVSQTPSNKVTEKGKYVELRCDPISGHTALYWYRQSLGQGPEFLIYFQGTGAADDSGLPNDRFFAVRPEGSVSTLKIQRTERGDSAVYLCASSLNRGAFGTDTQYFGPGTRLTVL.

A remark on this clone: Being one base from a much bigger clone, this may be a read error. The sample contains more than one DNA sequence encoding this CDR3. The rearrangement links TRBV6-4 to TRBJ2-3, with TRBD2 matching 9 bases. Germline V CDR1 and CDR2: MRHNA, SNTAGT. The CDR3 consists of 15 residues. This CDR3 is CASSDAGGGTDTQYF. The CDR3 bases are TGTGCTAGCAGTGACGCGGGAGGGGGCACAGATACGCAGTATTTT.

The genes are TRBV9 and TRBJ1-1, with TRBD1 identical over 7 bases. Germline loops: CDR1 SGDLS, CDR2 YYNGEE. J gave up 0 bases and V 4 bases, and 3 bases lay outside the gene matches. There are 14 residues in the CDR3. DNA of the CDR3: TGTGCCAGCAGCCTGGGACAGCTGAACACTGAAGCTTTCTTT. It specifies CASSLGQLNTEAFF.

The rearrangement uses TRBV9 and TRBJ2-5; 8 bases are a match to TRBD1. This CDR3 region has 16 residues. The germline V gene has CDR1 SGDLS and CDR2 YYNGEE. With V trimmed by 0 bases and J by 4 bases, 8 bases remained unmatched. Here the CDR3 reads CASSVAGGPLGETQYF. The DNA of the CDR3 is TGTGCCAGCAGCGTAGCAGGGGGCCCTTTGGGAGAGACCCAGTACTTC.

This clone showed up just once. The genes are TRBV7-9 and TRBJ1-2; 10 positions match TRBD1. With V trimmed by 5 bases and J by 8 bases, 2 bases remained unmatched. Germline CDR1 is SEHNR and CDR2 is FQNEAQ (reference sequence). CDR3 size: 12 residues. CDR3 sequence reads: CASSGTGEGYTF. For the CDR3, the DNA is TGTGCCAGCAGCGGGACAGGGGAAGGCTACACCTTC.

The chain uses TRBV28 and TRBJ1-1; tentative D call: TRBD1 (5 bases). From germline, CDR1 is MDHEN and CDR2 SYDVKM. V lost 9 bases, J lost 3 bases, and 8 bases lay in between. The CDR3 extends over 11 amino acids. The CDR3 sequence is CASEGDTEAFF. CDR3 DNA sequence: TGTGCCAGTGAAGGGGACACTGAAGCTTTCTTT.

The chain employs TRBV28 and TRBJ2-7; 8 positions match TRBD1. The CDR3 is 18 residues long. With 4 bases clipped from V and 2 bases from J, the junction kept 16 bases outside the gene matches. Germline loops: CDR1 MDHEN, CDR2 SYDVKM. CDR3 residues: CASSSTFGTGETTYEQYF. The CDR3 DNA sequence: TGTGCCAGCAGTTCCACGTTCGGGACAGGTGAGACTACCTACGAGCAGTACTTC. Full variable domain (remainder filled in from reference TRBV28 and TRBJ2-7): DVKVTQSSRYLVKRTGEKVFLECVQDMDHENMFWYRQDPGLGLRLIYFSYDVKMKEKGDIPEGYSVSREKKERFSLILESASTNQTSMYLCASSSTFGTGETTYEQYFGPGTRLTVT.

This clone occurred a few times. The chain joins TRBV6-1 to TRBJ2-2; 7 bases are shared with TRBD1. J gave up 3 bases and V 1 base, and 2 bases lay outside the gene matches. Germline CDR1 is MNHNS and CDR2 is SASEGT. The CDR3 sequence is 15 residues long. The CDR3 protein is CASSEGQGHTGELFF. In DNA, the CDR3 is TGTGCCAGCAGTGAAGGACAGGGCCACACCGGGGAGCTGTTTTTT.

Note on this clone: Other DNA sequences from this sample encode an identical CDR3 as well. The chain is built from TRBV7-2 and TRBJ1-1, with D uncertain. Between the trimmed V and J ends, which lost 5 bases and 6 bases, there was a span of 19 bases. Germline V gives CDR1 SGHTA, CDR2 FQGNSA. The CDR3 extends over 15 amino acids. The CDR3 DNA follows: TGTGCCAGCAGCCCTAGGGAGGTGGGGTACCCTGAAGCTTTCTTT. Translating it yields CASSPREVGYPEAFF.

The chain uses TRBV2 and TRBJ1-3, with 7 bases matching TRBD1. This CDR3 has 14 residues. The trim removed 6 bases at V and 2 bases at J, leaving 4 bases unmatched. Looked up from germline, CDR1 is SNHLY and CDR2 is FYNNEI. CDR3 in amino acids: CASRETGAGNTIYF. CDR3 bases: TGTGCCAGCAGGGAAACAGGGGCTGGAAACACCATATATTTT. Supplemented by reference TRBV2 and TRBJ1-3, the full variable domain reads EPEVTQTPSHQVTQMGQEVILRCVPISNHLYFYWYRQILGQKVEFLVSFYNNEISEKSEIFDDQFSVERPDGSNFTLKIRSTKLEDSAMYFCASRETGAGNTIYFGEGSWLTVV.